These 22 T cell receptor beta chains were sequenced from one sample in a study of shared clonotypes between healthy human individuals. The method was immunoSEQ multiplex PCR; TCRdb's version includes in-frame clones alone and lacks a portion of them. The sample has about 1.9 million clones, around 93% seen once. It was CD45RO-negative cells, positively selected for CCR7, that made up naive CD8 cells, with terminally differentiated effector memory CD45RA+ cells excluded. Sequenced material: naive CD8+ T cells from PBMCs. The receptors were sampled from a man younger than 30 in good health. Some clones in this sample may be carry-over from other donors' samples.

The chain's CDR3 is CASSWAGFYNEQFF. CDR3 DNA sequence: TGTGCCAGCAGTTGGGCAGGGTTCTACAATGAGCAGTTCTTC. The V call is TRBV6-5, the J call TRBJ2-1, with D possibly being TRBD1 (5 bases). The CDR3 has 14 residues. Germline V gene sequence: CDR1 MNHEY, CDR2 SVGAGI. The V end was cut by 4 bases, the J end by 3 bases, with 10 bases between.

This rearrangement joins TRBV29-1 to TRBJ2-7; TRBD1 is a possible D gene (5 bases). The V gene lost 4 bases and the J gene lost 6 bases, with 10 bases spanning the gap. The CDR3 is 11 residues long. The V gene's germline CDR1 is SQVTM and CDR2 ANQGSEA. CDR3 residues: CSVVRQSEQYF. CDR3 DNA: TGCAGCGTTGTACGACAGTCCGAGCAGTACTTC.

The chain joins TRBV29-1 to TRBJ2-5; D is unresolved. The J call may be wrong; the DNA end is better matched by TRBJ2-7. Germline assignment: CDR1 SQVTM and CDR2 ANQGSEA. This CDR3 region has 12 residues. The CDR3 spells CSVEIRFHEQYF. The CDR3, as DNA: TGCAGCGTTGAGATCCGGTTCCACGAGCAGTACTTC.

This chain connects TRBV6-6 to TRBJ2-7; 8 bases line up with TRBD1. Germline V gene sequence: CDR1 MNHNY, CDR2 SVGAGI (reference sequence). The CDR3 extends over 16 amino acids. V lost 4 bases, J lost 4 bases, and 12 bases stayed unmatched. The CDR3 DNA is TGTGCCAGCAGTTGGACCGCAGGGGGCTCTGGGTACGAGCAGTACTTC. It translates to CASSWTAGGSGYEQYF.

This rearrangement joins TRBV4-3 to TRBJ2-1; TRBD2 is a possible D gene (6 bases). CDR1 and CDR2 (germline): LGHNA, YSLEER. This CDR3 spans 18 amino acids. The germline V and J ends were trimmed by 0 bases and 4 bases, with 19 bases remaining between them. As DNA, the CDR3 is TGCGCCAGCAGCCAAGATTACGACGGACTACCTTCATACAATGAGCAGTTCTTC. It yields the protein CASSQDYDGLPSYNEQFF.

This chain connects TRBV10-1 to TRBJ1-1, with 9 bases lining up with TRBD1. The CDR3 runs to 15 residues. J gave up 5 bases and V 8 bases, and 12 bases lay outside the gene matches. CDR1 is WNHNN, CDR2 SYGVQD, per germline (reference sequence). CDR3 in DNA: TGCGCCAGCGGTCCTGGGGACAGGGTGTGTACTGAAGCTTTCTTT. Translated: CASGPGDRVCTEAFF.

The chain employs TRBV19 and TRBJ2-5; the D gene is possibly TRBD1 (6 bases). CDR3 length: 17 amino acids. V gave up 10 bases and J gave up 1 base, with 25 bases separating them. Germline assignment: CDR1 LNHDA and CDR2 SQIVND (reference sequence). CDR3 in amino acids: CATSPYREIGTQETQYF. DNA for the CDR3: TGTGCCACCTCACCCTACAGGGAAATAGGCACCCAAGAGACCCAGTACTTC.

The gene calls are TRBV11-2 and TRBJ2-7, with 11 bases matching TRBD2. Germline CDR1 SGHAT, CDR2 FQNNGV. This CDR3 contains 16 residues. J gave up 1 base and V 5 bases, and 7 bases lay outside the gene matches. This CDR3 is CASSPELAGASYEQYF. As DNA, the CDR3 is TGTGCCAGCAGCCCAGAACTAGCGGGAGCTTCCTACGAGCAGTACTTC.

The chain carries TRBV7-6 and TRBJ1-1; D may be TRBD1 (6 bases). The CDR3 runs to 15 residues. Germline V CDR1 and CDR2: SGHVS, FNYEAQ. V gave up 4 bases and J gave up 4 bases, with 16 bases separating them. The CDR3 region has the DNA TGTGCCAGCAGCTCGAGGGGGGCGCCCCGCACTGAAGCTTTCTTT. Protein: CASSSRGAPRTEAFF.

This clone was seen more than once but under ten times. The sample has other DNA sequences that encode this CDR3 too. V usage is TRBV9 and J usage is TRBJ1-2, with D unresolved. Germline V gene lookup returns CDR1 SGDLS and CDR2 YYNGEE. Trimming pared 2 bases from V and 4 bases from J, leaving 9 bases between. The CDR3 runs to 13 residues. CDR3 nucleotides: TGTGCCAGCAGCGTCGGCGGAGGCTATGGCTACACCTTC. It yields the protein CASSVGGGYGYTF.

The chain recombines TRBV19 with TRBJ1-2; D is uncertain. Looked up from germline, CDR1 is LNHDA and CDR2 is SQIVND (reference sequence). This CDR3 contains 10 residues. Trimming removed 9 bases from V and 8 bases from J, with 10 bases in between. The CDR3 DNA is TGTGCCAGCGAGGGATTCGGCTACACCTTC. As protein: CASEGFGYTF.

The chain uses TRBV30 and TRBJ2-1; D is unresolved. Germline CDR1 GTSNPN, CDR2 SVGIG (reference sequence). The CDR3 has 13 residues. V was pared by 0 bases and J by 5 bases, with 8 bases between. CDR3 nucleotides: TGTGCCTGGAGTGTTACTCTGGACAATGAGCAGTTCTTC. This codes for CAWSVTLDNEQFF.

This clone appeared once. The V call is TRBV2, the J call TRBJ2-3; 8 positions match TRBD2. Germline assignment: CDR1 SNHLY and CDR2 FYNNEI. The CDR3 length is 16 residues. Losses at the gene ends were 4 bases for V and 2 bases for J; bases not matched to a gene: 8. DNA of the CDR3: TGTGCCAGCAGTGTTGGGGTAGCGGGAAACACAGATACGCAGTATTTT. This sequence encodes CASSVGVAGNTDTQYF.

V and J are TRBV5-1 and TRBJ1-4; 7 positions match TRBD1. J lost 4 bases, V lost 4 bases, and 10 bases had no gene match. CDR1 is SGHRS, CDR2 YFSETQ, per germline. There are 16 residues in the CDR3. The CDR3 nucleotides read TGCGCCAGCAGCCTGGGACAGCCCGGCCTTAATGAAAAACTGTTTTTT. Translating it yields CASSLGQPGLNEKLFF. Full variable domain (outside the CDR3, taken from reference TRBV5-1 and TRBJ1-4): KAGVTQTPRYLIKTRGQQVTLSCSPISGHRSVSWYQQTPGQGLQFLFEYFSETQRNKGNFPGRFSGRQFSNSRSEMNVSTLELGDSALYLCASSLGQPGLNEKLFFGSGTQLSVL.

V usage is TRBV6-5 and J usage is TRBJ2-5, with TRBD1 matching 7 bases. This CDR3 is built from 13 residues. The germline gives CDR1 MNHEY, CDR2 SVGAGI. J was trimmed by 3 bases and V by 6 bases; bases with no gene match: 4. Here the CDR3 DNA reads TGTGCCAGCAGCGACCAGGGGGAAGAGACCCAGTACTTC. Translation gives CASSDQGEETQYF.

This clone has only a few counts. This sequence joins TRBV6-6 and TRBJ1-2; D uncertain. This CDR3 comprises 13 residues. Trimming cost V 7 bases and J 8 bases, with 17 bases left between them. CDR1 and CDR2 (germline): MNHNY, SVGAGI (reference sequence). CDR3 in DNA: TGTGCCAGCACCTTAGGCGGAGCCCGCGGCTACACCTTC. Translated: CASTLGGARGYTF.

The chain uses TRBV2 and TRBJ1-4; 10 bases are shared with TRBD1. Germline CDR1 is SNHLY and CDR2 is FYNNEI. The CDR3 spans 19 residues. The ends lost 6 bases at V and 6 bases at J; junction bases unmatched: 19. In DNA form, the CDR3 reads TGTGCCAGCAGGACGGGGACAGGGGTCCTTCTCTTCCCCGATGAAAAACTGTTTTTT. Residues: CASRTGTGVLLFPDEKLFF.

The V call is TRBV29-1, the J call TRBJ1-2; 7 bases match TRBD1. Trimming cost V 8 bases and J 5 bases; bases outside gene matches: 8. Germline values: CDR1 SQVTM, CDR2 ANQGSEA. The CDR3 contains 12 residues. DNA for the CDR3: TGCAGCTATCGGACAGGCTCTTATGGCTACACCTTC. Translated, it gives CSYRTGSYGYTF.

The rearrangement joins TRBV9 to TRBJ2-1; D remains ambiguous. The V gene lost 4 bases and the J gene lost 9 bases, with 14 bases spanning the gap. In germline, CDR1 is SGDLS, CDR2 YYNGEE. This CDR3 region has 13 residues. CDR3 nucleotides: TGTGCCAGCAGCCTCACAGACTCCGCTGAGCAGTTCTTC. This codes for CASSLTDSAEQFF. Combining the CDR3 with reference TRBV9 and TRBJ2-1 gives the whole variable domain DSGVTQTPKHLITATGQRVTLRCSPRSGDLSVYWYQQSLDQGLQFLIQYYNGEERAKGNILERFSAQQFPDLHSELNLSSLELGDSALYFCASSLTDSAEQFFGPGTRLTVL.

The V and J genes are TRBV2 and TRBJ2-7; D ambiguous. The V gene's germline CDR1 is SNHLY and CDR2 FYNNEI. The V end lost 8 bases, the J end lost 5 bases, and 19 bases lay between the germline ends. There are 14 residues in the CDR3. The chain's CDR3 is CASWARDLNHEQYF. Here the CDR3 DNA reads TGTGCCAGCTGGGCCAGAGACCTAAACCACGAGCAGTACTTC. The whole variable domain, filled in from reference TRBV2 and TRBJ2-7, reads EPEVTQTPSHQVTQMGQEVILRCVPISNHLYFYWYRQILGQKVEFLVSFYNNEISEKSEIFDDQFSVERPDGSNFTLKIRSTKLEDSAMYFCASWARDLNHEQYFGPGTRLTVT.

The chain is built from TRBV27 and TRBJ2-1, with 9 bases fitting TRBD2. This CDR3 comprises 15 residues. The germline V gene has CDR1 MNHEY and CDR2 SMNVEV (reference sequence). V shed 3 bases, J shed 5 bases, and the junction held 5 bases outside the gene matches. The CDR3 sequence is CASSFLAGRDNEQFF. The CDR3, as DNA: TGTGCCAGCAGTTTTCTAGCGGGAAGGGACAATGAGCAGTTCTTC.

The chain employs TRBV7-6 and TRBJ1-1; D is unclear. The CDR3 spans 13 residues. Germline lookup yields CDR1 SGHVS and CDR2 FNYEAQ. V lost 0 bases, J lost 1 base, and 3 bases lay in between. The CDR3 DNA follows: TGTGCCAGCAGCTTAGCTGAGAACACTGAAGCTTTCTTT. Protein product: CASSLAENTEAFF.